This T cell receptor (beta chain) was captured in a study of blood T cell repertoires in COVID-19. Study context: Material from acute and convalescent COVID-19 was sourced from the United States, Italy and Spain. Sources were T cells, B-cell-depleted T cells, or PBMCs; the material itself was cDNA or gDNA.

Germline V gives CDR1 SGHTA, CDR2 FQGTGA. V dropped 4 bases and J dropped 0; count of bases not matched to a gene: 7. CDR3 size: 16 residues. Per the original methods: Reference gene primer amplification yielded estimated nucleated cell counts. This table comes from immunoSEQ multiplex PCR, and its TCRdb copy is limited to in-frame clones, with some not included. From that table come the V and J calls and clone size; the DNA was used to work out D and trimming. The sample contains tens of thousands of clones, around 92% of which appear only once. The chain uses TRBV7-3 and TRBJ1-1; 8 nucleotides match TRBD1. Material: peripheral blood. This clonotype originated in a man between 65 and 85 years old with active COVID-19. The CDR3 reads CASSSGQVGLNTEAFF. CDR3 coding DNA: TGTGCCAGCAGCTCGGGACAGGTTGGGCTGAACACTGAAGCTTTCTTT. Using reference TRBV7-3 and TRBJ1-1 for the parts outside the CDR3, the full variable domain is GAGVSQTPSNKVTEKGKYVELRCDPISGHTALYWYRQSLGQGPEFLIYFQGTGAADDSGLPNDRFFAVRPEGSVSTLKIQRTERGDSAVYLCASSSGQVGLNTEAFFGQGTRLTVV.